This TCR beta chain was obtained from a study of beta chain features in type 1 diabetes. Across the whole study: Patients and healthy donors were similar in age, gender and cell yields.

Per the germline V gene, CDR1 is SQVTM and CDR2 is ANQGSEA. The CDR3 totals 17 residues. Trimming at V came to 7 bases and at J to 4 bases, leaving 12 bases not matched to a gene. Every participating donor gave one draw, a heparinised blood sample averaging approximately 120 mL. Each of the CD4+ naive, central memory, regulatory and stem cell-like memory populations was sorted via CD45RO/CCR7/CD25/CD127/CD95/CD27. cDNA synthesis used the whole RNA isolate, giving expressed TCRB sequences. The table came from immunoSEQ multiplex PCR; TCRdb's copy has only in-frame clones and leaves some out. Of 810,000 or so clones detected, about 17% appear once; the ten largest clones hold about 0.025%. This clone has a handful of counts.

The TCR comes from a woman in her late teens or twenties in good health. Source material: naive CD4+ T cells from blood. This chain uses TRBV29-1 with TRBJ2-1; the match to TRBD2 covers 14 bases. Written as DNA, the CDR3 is TGCAGCGCAGAAGGTGGCGGGACTAGCGGGAGTTACAATGAGCAGTTCTTC. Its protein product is CSAEGGGTSGSYNEQFF.